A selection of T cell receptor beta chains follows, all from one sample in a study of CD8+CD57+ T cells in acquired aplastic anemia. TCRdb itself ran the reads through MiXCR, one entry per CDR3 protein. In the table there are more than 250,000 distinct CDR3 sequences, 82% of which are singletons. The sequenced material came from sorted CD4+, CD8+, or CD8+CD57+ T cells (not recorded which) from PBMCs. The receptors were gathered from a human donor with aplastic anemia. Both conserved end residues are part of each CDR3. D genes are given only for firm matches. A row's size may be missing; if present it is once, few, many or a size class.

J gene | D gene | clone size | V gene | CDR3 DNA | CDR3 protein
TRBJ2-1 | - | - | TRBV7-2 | TGTGCCAGCAGTTCTAGCGGGACAGGGGAGTTCCTTAGTGAGCAGTTCTTC | CASSSSGTGEFLSEQFF
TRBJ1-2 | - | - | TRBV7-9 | TGTGCCAGCAGCTTAGCGGGAGGACACGATACGCACTATTTC | CASSLAGGHDTHYF
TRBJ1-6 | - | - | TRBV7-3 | TGTGCCAGCAGCTTAGCGAAGCGGGGGTACTACAATCACTTT | CASSLAKRGYYNHF
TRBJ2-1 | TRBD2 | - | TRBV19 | TGTGCCAGTAGTATGGGGACTAGCGGGACCACAGATACGCAGTTCTTC | CASSMGTSGTTDTQFF
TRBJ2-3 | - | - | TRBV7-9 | TGTGCCAGCAGCTTAGCGAAGCGTCGCTATACGAATTGGTTT | CASSLAKRRYTNWF
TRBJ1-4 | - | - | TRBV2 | TGTGCCAGCAGTGAAAGGTCCGCAGGGAGTAATGAAAAACTGTTTTTT | CASSERSAGSNEKLFF
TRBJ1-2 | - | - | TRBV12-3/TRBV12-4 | TGTGCCGTCAGATTCTATGGCTACACCTTC | CAVRFYGYTF
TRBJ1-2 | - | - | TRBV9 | TGTGCCAGCAGCGGAGAAGGGGACCCGAAGGATGGCTGCTACACCTTC | CASSGEGDPKDGCYTF
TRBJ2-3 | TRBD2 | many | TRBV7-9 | TGTGCCAGCAGCTTTCAAAGAAGCGGGGGGACCGATGAGTTT | CASSFQRSGGTDEF
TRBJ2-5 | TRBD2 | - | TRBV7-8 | TGTGCCAGCAGCGGGGCGGGGGAGACCCAGTCGTTC | CASSGAGETQSF
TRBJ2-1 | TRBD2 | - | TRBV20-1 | TGCAGTGCTAGAGATCCAGCTAGCGGGCAGTACAATGAGCAGTTCTTC | CSARDPASGQYNEQFF
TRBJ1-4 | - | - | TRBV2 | TGTGCCAGCGGAGGGACTCCCGTCGTCTTAATCACTGAAGCTTTCTTTTTT | CASGGTPVVLITEAFFF
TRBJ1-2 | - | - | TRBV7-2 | TGTGCCAGCAGCTTACGCAAGAGGGCTTCGACGAGCAGTTACACCTTC | CASSLRKRASTSSYTF
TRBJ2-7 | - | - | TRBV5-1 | TGCGCCAGCAGCTTGGGCCCCTTAGGGCCCTACGAGCAGTACTTC | CASSLGPLGPYEQYF
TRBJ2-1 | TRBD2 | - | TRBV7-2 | TGTGCCAGCAGCTTAAAGGGGAGCGGGGGCGGTGGCGACAATGAGCAGTTCTTC | CASSLKGSGGGGDNEQFF
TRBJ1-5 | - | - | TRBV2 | TGTGCCAGCGGCCCCCCCGGTGGGGTAGGTCAGCCCCAGCATTTT | CASGPPGGVGQPQHF
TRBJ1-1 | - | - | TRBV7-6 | TGTGCCACCAAGGGGGAGGGGGGGGCGAACACTGAAGCTTTCTTT | CATKGEGGANTEAFF
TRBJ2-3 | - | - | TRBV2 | TGTGCCAGCGGGGGCGGGGCCACAGTCTTGCAGTATTTT | CASGGGATVLQYF
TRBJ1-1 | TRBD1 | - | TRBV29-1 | TGCAGCGTGGACCTTTCGGGACAGGGGAACACTGAAGCTTTCTTT | CSVDLSGQGNTEAFF
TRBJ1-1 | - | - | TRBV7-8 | TGTGCCAGCAGCTTAGGGGGGGGAGGGAGTATTGGGCTATTCTTT | CASSLGGGGSIGLFF
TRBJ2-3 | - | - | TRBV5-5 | TGTGCCAGCAGCTTGAACTCCAGAATTGAGCAGTATTTT | CASSLNSRIEQYF
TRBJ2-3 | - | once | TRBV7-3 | TGTGCCAGCTCAAGAGCGGCCAACGCCGTTAAACAGTATTTT | CASSRAANAVKQYF
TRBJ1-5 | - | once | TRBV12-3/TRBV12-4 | TGTGCCAGCAGTTGGGGCGATCCGGGCAGGCCCCAGCATTTT | CASSWGDPGRPQHF
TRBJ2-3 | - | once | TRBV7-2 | TGTGCCAGCAGCTTAGCGAGCGGTAGCGGAAAGCAGTATTTT | CASSLASGSGKQYF
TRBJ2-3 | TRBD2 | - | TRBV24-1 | TGTGCCACCAGTGACACTAGCGGGGGAGCCCCAGATACGCAGTATTTT | CATSDTSGGAPDTQYF
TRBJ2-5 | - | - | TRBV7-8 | TGTGCCAGCAGCCCCCCGGGAGCGCGCCCAGAGACCCAGTACTTC | CASSPPGARPETQYF
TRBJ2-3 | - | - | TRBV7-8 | TGTGCCAGCAGCTTAGCTGGGGGCCTCGCTGCTACGCAGTATTTT | CASSLAGGLAATQYF
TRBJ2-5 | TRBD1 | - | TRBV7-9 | TGCGCCAGCAGCTCCGGACAGGGCACGTACCAAGAGACCCAGTACTTC | CASSSGQGTYQETQYF
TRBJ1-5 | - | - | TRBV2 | TGTGCCAGCAGTGAAGCGGATAGCAATCCGCAGTATCATTTT | CASSEADSNPQYHF
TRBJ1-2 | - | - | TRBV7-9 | TGTGCCAGCTGGGATGGGATAGGCTATGGCTACACCTTC | CASWDGIGYGYTF
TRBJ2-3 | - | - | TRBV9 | TGTGCCAGCAGCGTAGAATCGGATACGCGGGACAAGTATTTT | CASSVESDTRDKYF
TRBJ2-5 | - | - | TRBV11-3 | TGTGCCACCAGCAGGGATCTCAGCCGAGAGACCCAGTACTTC | CATSRDLSRETQYF
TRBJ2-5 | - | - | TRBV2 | TGTGCCAGCAGTACCACCGGCAGGCACTACGCCCAGTACTTC | CASSTTGRHYAQYF
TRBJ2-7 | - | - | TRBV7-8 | TGTGCCAGCAGTTTCGTGGAGGGTAACGACGAGCAGTATTTC | CASSFVEGNDEQYF
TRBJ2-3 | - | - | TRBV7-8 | TGTGCCAGCGGGGACGGGGGAAGAGACGATACGCAGTTT | CASGDGGRDDTQF
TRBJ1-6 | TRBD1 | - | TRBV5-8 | TGTGCCAGCAGCCTCAAGGCCAGGGGGCTACAATCACCCCTCCACTTT | CASSLKARGLQSPLHF
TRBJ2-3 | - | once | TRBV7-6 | TGTGCCAGCAGCTTAGCCCCCGCAGATACGCCGCAGTTCTTT | CASSLAPADTPQFF
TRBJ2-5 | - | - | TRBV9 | TGTGCCAGCGGCGGAGCTGGGAAGATAGAGTACTTGGACTTC | CASGGAGKIEYLDF